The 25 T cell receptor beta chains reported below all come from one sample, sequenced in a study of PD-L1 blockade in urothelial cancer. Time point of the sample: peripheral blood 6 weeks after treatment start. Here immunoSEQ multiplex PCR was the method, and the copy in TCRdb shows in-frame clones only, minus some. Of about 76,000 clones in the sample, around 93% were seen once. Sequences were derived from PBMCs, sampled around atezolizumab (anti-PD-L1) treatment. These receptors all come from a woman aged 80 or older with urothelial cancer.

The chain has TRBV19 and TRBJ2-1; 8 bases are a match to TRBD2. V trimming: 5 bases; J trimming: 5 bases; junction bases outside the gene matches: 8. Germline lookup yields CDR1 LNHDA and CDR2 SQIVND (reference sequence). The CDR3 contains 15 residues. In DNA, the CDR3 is TGTGCCAGTAGTTCTCGACTAGCGTTCGACAATGAGCAGTTCTTC. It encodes CASSSRLAFDNEQFF.

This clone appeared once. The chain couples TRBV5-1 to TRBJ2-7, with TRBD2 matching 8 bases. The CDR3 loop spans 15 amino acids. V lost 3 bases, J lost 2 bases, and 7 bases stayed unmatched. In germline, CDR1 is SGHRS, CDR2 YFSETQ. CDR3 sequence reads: CASSSVAGKTYEQYF. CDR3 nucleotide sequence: TGCGCCAGCAGCTCCGTAGCGGGAAAAACCTACGAGCAGTACTTC.

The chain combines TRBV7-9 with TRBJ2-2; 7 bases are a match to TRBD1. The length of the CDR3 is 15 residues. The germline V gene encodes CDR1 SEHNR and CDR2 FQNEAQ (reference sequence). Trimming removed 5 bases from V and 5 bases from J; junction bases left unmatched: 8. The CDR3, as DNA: TGTGCCAGCAGCCCACAGGGGCGAGGGACCGGGGAGCTGTTTTTT. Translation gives CASSPQGRGTGELFF.

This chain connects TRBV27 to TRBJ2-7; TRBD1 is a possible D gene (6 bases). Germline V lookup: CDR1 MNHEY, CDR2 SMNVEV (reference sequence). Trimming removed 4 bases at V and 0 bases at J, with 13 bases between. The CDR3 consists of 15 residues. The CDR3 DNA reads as TGTGCCAGCAGTTCACCTACAGGGCCCTCCTACGAGCAGTACTTC. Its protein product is CASSSPTGPSYEQYF.

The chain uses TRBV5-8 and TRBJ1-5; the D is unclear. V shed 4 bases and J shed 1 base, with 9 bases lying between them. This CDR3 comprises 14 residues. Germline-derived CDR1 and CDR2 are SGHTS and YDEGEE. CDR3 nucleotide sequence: TGTGCCAGCAGCCGAAGCGGGAGCAATCAGCCCCAGCATTTT. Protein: CASSRSGSNQPQHF.

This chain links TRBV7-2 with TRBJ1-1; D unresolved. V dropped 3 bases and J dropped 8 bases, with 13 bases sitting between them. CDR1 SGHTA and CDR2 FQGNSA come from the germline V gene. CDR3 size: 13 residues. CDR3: CASSFRGIREAFF. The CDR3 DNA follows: TGTGCCAGCAGCTTCCGGGGAATCAGGGAAGCTTTCTTT. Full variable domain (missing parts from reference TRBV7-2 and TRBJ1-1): GAGVSQSPSNKVTEKGKDVELRCDPISGHTALYWYRQSLGQGLEFLIYFQGNSAPDKSGLPSDRFSAERTGGSVSTLTIQRTQQEDSAVYLCASSFRGIREAFFGQGTRLTVV.

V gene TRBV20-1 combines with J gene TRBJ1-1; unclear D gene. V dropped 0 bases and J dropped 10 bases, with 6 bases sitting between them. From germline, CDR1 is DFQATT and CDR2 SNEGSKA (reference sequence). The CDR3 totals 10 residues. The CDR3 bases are TGCAGTGCTAGAGATACAAGAGCTTTCTTT. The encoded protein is CSARDTRAFF.

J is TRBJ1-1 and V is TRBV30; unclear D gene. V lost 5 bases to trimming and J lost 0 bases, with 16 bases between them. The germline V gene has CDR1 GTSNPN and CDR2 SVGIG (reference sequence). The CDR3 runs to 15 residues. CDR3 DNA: TGTGCCTGGGCAAAGACGGGGAGTTTGAACACTGAAGCTTTCTTT. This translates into CAWAKTGSLNTEAFF.

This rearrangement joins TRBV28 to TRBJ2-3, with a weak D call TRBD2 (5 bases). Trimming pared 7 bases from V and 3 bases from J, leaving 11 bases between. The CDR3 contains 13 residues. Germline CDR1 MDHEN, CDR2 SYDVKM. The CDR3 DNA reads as TGTGCCAGCACCCTACCGGGGACAGATACGCAGTATTTT. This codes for CASTLPGTDTQYF.

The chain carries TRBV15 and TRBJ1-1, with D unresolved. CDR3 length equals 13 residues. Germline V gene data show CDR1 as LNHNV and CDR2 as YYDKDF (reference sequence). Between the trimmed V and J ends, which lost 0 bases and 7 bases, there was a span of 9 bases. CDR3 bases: TGTGCCACCAGCAGAGATGGGCGGGGTGAAGCTTTCTTT. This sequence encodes CATSRDGRGEAFF.

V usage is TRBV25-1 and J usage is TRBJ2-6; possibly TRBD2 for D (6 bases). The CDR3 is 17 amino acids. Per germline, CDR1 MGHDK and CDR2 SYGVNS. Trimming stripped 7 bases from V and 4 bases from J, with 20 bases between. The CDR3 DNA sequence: TGTGCCAGCACCGGGACTGCCCGGGGATCCGGGGCCAACGTCCTGACTTTC. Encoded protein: CASTGTARGSGANVLTF. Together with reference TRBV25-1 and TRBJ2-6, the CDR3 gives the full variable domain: EADIYQTPRYLVIGTGKKITLECSQTMGHDKMYWYQQDPGMELHLIHYSYGVNSTEKGDLSSESTVSRIRTEHFPLTLESARPSHTSQYLCASTGTARGSGANVLTFGAGSRLTVL.

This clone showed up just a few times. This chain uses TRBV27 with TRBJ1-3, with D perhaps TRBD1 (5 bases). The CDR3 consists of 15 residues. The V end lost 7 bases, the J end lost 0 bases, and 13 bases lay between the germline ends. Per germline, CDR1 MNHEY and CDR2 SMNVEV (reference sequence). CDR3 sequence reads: CASKTQGYSGNTIYF. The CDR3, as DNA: TGTGCCAGCAAGACCCAGGGATACTCTGGAAACACCATATATTTT.

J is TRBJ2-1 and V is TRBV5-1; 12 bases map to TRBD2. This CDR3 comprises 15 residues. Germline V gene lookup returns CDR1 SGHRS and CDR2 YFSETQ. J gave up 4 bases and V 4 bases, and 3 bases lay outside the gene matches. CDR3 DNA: TGCGCCAGCAGCAACGGGACTAGCGGGTACAATGAGCAGTTCTTC. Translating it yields CASSNGTSGYNEQFF.

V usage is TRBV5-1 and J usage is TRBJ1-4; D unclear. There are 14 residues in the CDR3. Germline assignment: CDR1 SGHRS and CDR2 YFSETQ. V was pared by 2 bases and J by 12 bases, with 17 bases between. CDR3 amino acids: CASSLGGTREELFF. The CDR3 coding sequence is TGCGCCAGCAGCTTAGGAGGCACGAGGGAGGAACTGTTTTTT.

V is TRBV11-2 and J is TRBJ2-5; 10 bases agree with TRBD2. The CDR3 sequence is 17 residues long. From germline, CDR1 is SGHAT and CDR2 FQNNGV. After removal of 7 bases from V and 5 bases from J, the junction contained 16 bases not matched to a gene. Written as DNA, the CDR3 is TGTGCCAGCACCCTAGGGGCTAGCGGGAGTGGGAGGGAGACCCAGTACTTC. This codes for CASTLGASGSGRETQYF.

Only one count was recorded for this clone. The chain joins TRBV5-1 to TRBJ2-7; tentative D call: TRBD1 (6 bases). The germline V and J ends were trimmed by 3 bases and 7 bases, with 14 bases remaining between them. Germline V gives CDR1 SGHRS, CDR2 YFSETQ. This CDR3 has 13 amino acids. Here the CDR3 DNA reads TGCGCCAGCAGCTCGCCGACAGGCCAAGAGCAGTACTTC. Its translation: CASSSPTGQEQYF.

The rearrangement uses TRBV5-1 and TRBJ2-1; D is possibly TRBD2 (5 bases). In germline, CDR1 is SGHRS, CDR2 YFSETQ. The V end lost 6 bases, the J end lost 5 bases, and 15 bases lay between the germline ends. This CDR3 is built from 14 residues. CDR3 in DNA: TGCGCCAGCATGAAACTAGAGGCTGACAATGAGCAGTTCTTC. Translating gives CASMKLEADNEQFF.

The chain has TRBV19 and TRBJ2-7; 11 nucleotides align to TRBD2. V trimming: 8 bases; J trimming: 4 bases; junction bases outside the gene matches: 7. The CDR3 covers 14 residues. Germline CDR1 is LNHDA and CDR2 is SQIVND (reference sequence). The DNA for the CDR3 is TGTGCCAGTGGGACCGGGACTAGCGGATACGAGCAGTACTTC. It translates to CASGTGTSGYEQYF.

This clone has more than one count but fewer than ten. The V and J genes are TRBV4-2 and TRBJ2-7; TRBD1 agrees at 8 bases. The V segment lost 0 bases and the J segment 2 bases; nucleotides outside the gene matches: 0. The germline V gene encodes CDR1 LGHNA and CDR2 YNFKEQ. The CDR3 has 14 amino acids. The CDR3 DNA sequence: TGTGCCAGCAGCCAAGAACAGGGGGCCTACGAGCAGTACTTC. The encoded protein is CASSQEQGAYEQYF.

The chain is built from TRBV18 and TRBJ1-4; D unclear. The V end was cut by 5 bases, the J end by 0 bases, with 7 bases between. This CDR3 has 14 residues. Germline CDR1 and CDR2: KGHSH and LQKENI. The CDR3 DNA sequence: TGTGCCAGCTCAGAGCTCCCAACTAATGAAAAACTGTTTTTT. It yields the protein CASSELPTNEKLFF.

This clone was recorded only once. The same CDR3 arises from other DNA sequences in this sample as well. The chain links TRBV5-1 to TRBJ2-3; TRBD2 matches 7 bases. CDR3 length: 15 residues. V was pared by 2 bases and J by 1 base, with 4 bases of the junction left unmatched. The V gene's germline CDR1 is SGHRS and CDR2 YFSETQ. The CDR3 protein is CASSLGLAGTDTQYF. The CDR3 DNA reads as TGCGCCAGCAGCTTAGGTCTAGCGGGCACAGATACGCAGTATTTT.

The CDR3 sequence is CASSLTEGLNYGYTF. CDR3 nucleotides: TGTGCCAGCAGCTTAACGGAGGGGTTAAACTATGGCTACACCTTC. The J gene is TRBJ1-2, the V gene TRBV7-3; TRBD1 is a possible D gene (5 bases). Trimming shortened V by 0 bases and J by 2 bases, and 10 bases separated the two germline ends. The CDR3 extends over 15 amino acids. Germline CDR1 and CDR2: SGHTA and FQGTGA.

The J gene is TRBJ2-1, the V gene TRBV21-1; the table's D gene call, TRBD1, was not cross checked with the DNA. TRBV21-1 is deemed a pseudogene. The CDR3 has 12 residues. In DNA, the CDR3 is TGTGCCAGCAGAACAGGGTTACGTTTTCAGTTCTTC. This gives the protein CASRTGLRFQFF.

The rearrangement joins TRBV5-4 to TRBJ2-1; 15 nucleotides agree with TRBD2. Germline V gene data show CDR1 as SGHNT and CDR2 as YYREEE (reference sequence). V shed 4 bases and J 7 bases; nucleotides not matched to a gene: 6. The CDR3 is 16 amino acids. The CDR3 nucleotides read TGTGCCAGCAGCCTCCGGACTAGCGGGAGGGTTAATGAGCAGTTCTTC. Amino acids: CASSLRTSGRVNEQFF.

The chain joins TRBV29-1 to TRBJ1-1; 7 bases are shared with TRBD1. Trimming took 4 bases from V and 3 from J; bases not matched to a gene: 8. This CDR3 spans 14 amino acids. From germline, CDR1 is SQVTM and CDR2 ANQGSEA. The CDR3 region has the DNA TGCAGCGTTGGGGCGTCAGGGGGTTACACTGAAGCTTTCTTT. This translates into CSVGASGGYTEAFF.